The 2 T cell receptor beta chains listed next were all sequenced from one sample in a study of blood T cell repertoires in COVID-19. Sequenced by immunoSEQ multiplex PCR; TCRdb stores in-frame clones only, minus some. This sample has almost 400,000 clones; over 75% occur once, and the top ten carry approximately 2.4%. What was sequenced was peripheral blood. The receptors stem from a woman between 55 and 75 years old with COVID-19, enrolled during active disease.

This clone appeared once. This rearrangement joins TRBV5-5 to TRBJ2-2; TRBD2 agrees at 12 bases. The CDR3 runs to 17 residues. After removal of 3 bases from V and 4 bases from J, the junction contained 7 bases not matched to a gene. CDR1 and CDR2 from the germline V gene are SGHKS and YYEKEE (reference sequence). CDR3 in DNA: TGTGCCAGCAGCTACCTAGCGGGGGGGCCCTCCACCGGGGAGCTGTTTTTT. Translated, it gives CASSYLAGGPSTGELFF.

V usage is TRBV7-2 and J usage is TRBJ2-7; 14 nucleotides line up with TRBD2. Germline V CDR1 and CDR2: SGHTA, FQGNSA. This CDR3 region has 18 residues. V shed 5 bases, J shed 1 base, and the junction held 10 bases outside the gene matches. The DNA for the CDR3 is TGTGCCAGCAGCGCCACCGGGACTAGCGGGGGTTTTTCCTACGAGCAGTACTTC. Translating gives CASSATGTSGGFSYEQYF.